The 29 T cell receptor beta chains below all came from one sample that was sequenced in a study of metastatic and nonmetastatic thyroid tumors. TCRdb ran MiXCR on the PCR reads. The data hold tens of thousands of clones, with roughly an eighth observed a single time. No treatment of any kind had been given to any patient before thyroid surgery. Input material: blood. The receptors stem from a female donor with papillary thyroid cancer or a benign thyroid nodule (not recorded which). Some clones in this sample may be carry-over from other donors' samples.

This chain connects TRBV12-3 or TRBV12-4 to TRBJ2-3; D unclear. The CDR3 is 11 residues long. V shed 6 bases and J shed 6 bases, with 7 bases lying between them. This CDR3 is CASSPPDTQYF. CDR3 DNA: TGTGCCAGCAGCCCCCCCGATACGCAGTATTTT.

This clone occurred many times. The rearrangement uses TRBV6-1 and TRBJ2-3; weak D call: TRBD2 (6 bases). V was shortened by 2 bases and J by 2 bases, with 14 bases between the two germline ends. The germline gives CDR1 MNHNS, CDR2 SASEGT. CDR3 length equals 16 residues. CDR3 residues: CASSELARYHTDTQYF. The CDR3 DNA sequence: TGTGCCAGCAGTGAACTAGCGCGGTACCACACAGATACGCAGTATTTT.

This clone has ten or more counts. This CDR3 reads CSARVQGGSTEAFF. In DNA form, the CDR3 reads TGCAGTGCTAGAGTCCAGGGTGGGAGCACTGAAGCTTTCTTT. The V call is TRBV20-1, the J call TRBJ1-1, with D maybe TRBD1 (5 bases). This CDR3 is built from 14 residues. Germline CDR1 and CDR2: DFQATT and SNEGSKA (reference sequence). Trimming took 1 base from V and 4 from J, leaving 13 bases between them.

This clone was counted ten times or more. The CDR3 loop is CASSLGGLAEEQFF. CDR3 DNA: TGCGCCAGCAGCTTGGGAGGGCTAGCGGAAGAGCAGTTCTTC. This chain joins TRBV5-1 and TRBJ2-1; TRBD2 agrees at 7 bases. This CDR3 spans 14 amino acids. The J segment lost 10 bases and the V segment lost 0 bases, leaving 7 bases of the junction unmatched. Germline-derived CDR1 and CDR2 are SGHRS and YFSETQ.

The sample holds many counts of this clone. The sample contains more than one DNA sequence encoding this CDR3. The gene calls are TRBV20-1 and TRBJ2-2, with 12 bases that match TRBD2. Germline CDR1 DFQATT, CDR2 SNEGSKA (reference sequence). This CDR3 is built from 18 residues. V lost 6 bases to trimming and J lost 4 bases; unmatched junction nucleotides: 15. Here the CDR3 reads CSAISGLAGGPSTGELFF. DNA for the CDR3: TGCAGTGCCATCTCCGGTCTAGCGGGAGGGCCGAGCACCGGGGAGCTGTTTTTT.

This clone was detected ten times or more. The V call is TRBV11-1, the J call TRBJ2-2; the D gene is possibly TRBD2 (6 bases). The CDR3 consists of 16 residues. CDR1 is SGHAT, CDR2 FQDESV, per germline (reference sequence). The V end lost 5 bases, the J end lost 5 bases, and 18 bases lay between the germline ends. The CDR3, as DNA: TGTGCCAGCAGCATAAGGACTAACAGTAGGACCGGGGAGCTGTTTTTT. Translated, it gives CASSIRTNSRTGELFF.

This clone was seen a few times. The chain carries TRBV11-2 and TRBJ1-5; TRBD1 aligns across 7 bases. The CDR3 is made up of 18 amino acids. After removal of 4 bases from V and 1 base from J, the junction contained 13 bases not matched to a gene. Germline V gene sequence: CDR1 SGHAT, CDR2 FQNNGV. The CDR3 region is CASSSKQGSLGSNQPQHF. In nucleotides, the CDR3 is TGTGCCAGCAGCTCCAAACAGGGGTCCCTGGGAAGCAATCAGCCCCAGCATTTT.

This clone has just a few counts. This chain links TRBV7-9 with TRBJ1-1; no firm D call. From germline, CDR1 is SEHNR and CDR2 FQNEAQ (reference sequence). Trimming left V 5 bases short and J 4 bases short, with 5 bases between. There are 11 residues in the CDR3. CDR3 sequence reads: CASSTSTEAFF. CDR3 DNA sequence: TGTGCCAGCAGCACTTCCACTGAAGCTTTCTTT.

V and J are TRBV6-1 and TRBJ2-1; 9 nucleotides align to TRBD1. Trimming removed 10 bases from V and 7 bases from J; junction bases left unmatched: 8. Germline assignment: CDR1 MNHNS and CDR2 SASEGT. This CDR3 is built from 13 residues. The CDR3 nucleotides are TGTGCCACTACCGGGACAGGGCTAAATGAGCAGTTCTTC. Translating gives CATTGTGLNEQFF.

This clone was detected many times. The V gene is TRBV5-1, the J gene TRBJ2-3, with TRBD1 matching 8 bases. V shed 7 bases, J shed 3 bases, and the junction held 7 bases outside the gene matches. CDR3 length equals 14 residues. CDR1 SGHRS and CDR2 YFSETQ come from the germline V gene. Written as DNA, the CDR3 is TGCGCCAGCTTAGGAACAGGGGGGACAGATACGCAGTATTTT. Encoded protein: CASLGTGGTDTQYF.

This clone has a count of ten or more. The V and J genes are TRBV5-8 and TRBJ1-5, with unresolved D. The CDR3 has 16 amino acids. The ends were cut back, 4 bases at V and 0 bases at J, with 14 bases in the middle. Germline V gene sequence: CDR1 SGHTS, CDR2 YDEGEE. The CDR3 DNA reads TGTGCCAGCAGCGCTGGAGGGTGGGATAGCAATCAGCCCCAGCATTTT. Translation gives CASSAGGWDSNQPQHF. Looking up the rest from reference TRBV5-8 and TRBJ1-5 gives the full variable domain: EAGVTQSPTHLIKTRGQQATLRCSPISGHTSVYWYQQALGLGLQFLLWYDEGEERNRGNFPPRFSGRQFPNYSSELNVNALELEDSALYLCASSAGGWDSNQPQHFGDGTRLSIL.

This clone was counted a few times. The CDR3 here is CASMGAQSNTEAFF. CDR3 in DNA: TGTGCCAGTATGGGGGCCCAGTCGAACACTGAAGCTTTCTTT. The chain joins TRBV6-1 to TRBJ1-1; a weak D match, TRBD1 (6 bases). Trimming cost V 9 bases and J 1 base, with 15 bases left between them. This CDR3 is built from 14 residues. Germline assignment: CDR1 MNHNS and CDR2 SASEGT.

This clone came up many times. The chain employs TRBV28 and TRBJ2-7, with 9 nucleotides matching TRBD1. Trimming cost V 3 bases and J 4 bases; bases outside gene matches: 10. Per germline, CDR1 MDHEN and CDR2 SYDVKM. The length of the CDR3 is 16 residues. The CDR3 DNA is TGTGCCAGCAGTTTCCTCCGGGACAGGGCCAAGTACGAGCAGTACTTC. This translates into CASSFLRDRAKYEQYF.

By sample fraction, this clone is medium-sized (0.01 to 0.1%). This chain joins TRBV6-2 or TRBV6-3 and TRBJ2-7; D gene ambiguous. The ends were cut back, 2 bases at V and 2 bases at J, with 7 bases in the middle. The CDR3 sequence is 13 residues long. The germline V gene encodes CDR1 MNHEY and CDR2 SVGEGT. The CDR3 loop is CASSYVEAYEQYF. CDR3 bases: TGTGCCAGCAGTTACGTCGAAGCCTACGAGCAGTACTTC.

This clone has more than one count but fewer than ten. This chain joins TRBV19 and TRBJ1-6, with D perhaps matching TRBD1 (5 bases). The V gene lost 4 bases and the J gene lost 5 bases, with 9 bases spanning the gap. The CDR3 runs 14 residues. Germline V lookup: CDR1 LNHDA, CDR2 SQIVND (reference sequence). CDR3 sequence reads: CASSTMGDNSPLHF. In nucleotides, the CDR3 is TGTGCCAGTAGTACCATGGGGGATAATTCACCCCTCCACTTT.

The table lists this clone with many counts. The rearrangement joins TRBV28 to TRBJ2-5; 8 nucleotides agree with TRBD2. CDR3 length: 13 residues. Germline CDR1 and CDR2: MDHEN and SYDVKM. Trimming at V came to 5 bases and at J to 6 bases, leaving 5 bases not matched to a gene. CDR3 amino acids: CASSPPGGQTQYF. The CDR3 bases are TGTGCCAGCAGTCCCCCGGGAGGGCAGACCCAGTACTTC. The full variable domain, rest sourced from reference TRBV28 and TRBJ2-5, is DVKVTQSSRYLVKRTGEKVFLECVQDMDHENMFWYRQDPGLGLRLIYFSYDVKMKEKGDIPEGYSVSREKKERFSLILESASTNQTSMYLCASSPPGGQTQYFGPGTRLLVL.

This clone was detected ten times or more. This chain uses TRBV9 with TRBJ2-5; TRBD2 agrees at 12 bases. The CDR3 has 18 amino acids. Germline trimming cut 0 bases from V and 0 bases from J; bases unmatched to any gene: 6. CDR1 and CDR2 from the germline V gene are SGDLS and YYNGEE. This chain's CDR3 is CASSVGTSGNEYQETQYF. The DNA of the CDR3 is TGTGCCAGCAGCGTAGGGACTAGCGGGAATGAGTACCAAGAGACCCAGTACTTC.

By share of the sample, this clone is medium-sized. This sequence joins TRBV18 and TRBJ1-4; TRBD1 might be the D (6 bases). Germline V gene sequence: CDR1 KGHSH, CDR2 LQKENI. V gave up 1 base and J gave up 8 bases, with 14 bases separating them. The CDR3 totals 15 residues. CDR3 protein: CASSPRNGGDEKLFF. DNA for the CDR3: TGTGCCAGCTCACCACGGAACGGGGGCGACGAAAAACTGTTTTTT. The full variable domain, completed using reference TRBV18 and TRBJ1-4, is NAGVMQNPRHLVRRRGQEARLRCSPMKGHSHVYWYRQLPEEGLKFMVYLQKENIIDESGMPKERFSAEFPKEGPSILRIQQVVRGDSAAYFCASSPRNGGDEKLFFGSGTQLSVL.

The sample holds many counts of this clone. CDR3 bases: TGTGCCAGCAGTTACGCGGGCAGCAATAGCAATCAGCCCCAGCATTTT. Protein: CASSYAGSNSNQPQHF. This sequence joins TRBV6-6 and TRBJ1-5; D remains ambiguous. The CDR3 loop spans 16 amino acids. Looked up from germline, CDR1 is MNHNY and CDR2 is SVGAGI (reference sequence). V lost 2 bases and J 0 bases, leaving 11 bases between the germline ends.

This clone was counted at least ten times. The chain joins TRBV4-1 to TRBJ2-7; tentatively, D is TRBD2 (5 bases). This CDR3 is 13 amino acids long. V was cut by 1 base and J by 6 bases, with 10 bases left in between. Germline lookup yields CDR1 MGHRA and CDR2 YSYEKL. The DNA of the CDR3 is TGCGCCAGCAGCCAAGTGGAGGTTCCCGAGCAGTACTTC. Its translation is CASSQVEVPEQYF.

This clone was observed at least ten times. V is TRBV11-3 and J is TRBJ2-1; 8 bases fit TRBD2. From germline, CDR1 is SGHNT and CDR2 YENEEA. This CDR3 spans 18 amino acids. V lost 1 base to trimming and J lost 2 bases; unmatched junction nucleotides: 10. The CDR3 loop is CASSLGGRPTPPYNEQFF. CDR3 nucleotides: TGTGCCAGCAGCTTAGGCGGGAGGCCAACACCCCCCTACAATGAGCAGTTCTTC.

This clone was found many times. This chain uses TRBV13 with TRBJ2-5; the match to TRBD2 covers 14 bases. The junction had 7 bases not matched to a gene; V was cut back by 5 bases and J by 5 bases. Germline lookup yields CDR1 PRHDT and CDR2 FYEKMQ (reference sequence). This CDR3 is built from 16 residues. CDR3 protein: CASSPTSGRARETQYF. The CDR3 coding sequence is TGTGCCAGCAGCCCGACTAGCGGGAGGGCGCGGGAGACCCAGTACTTC.

V gene TRBV2 combines with J gene TRBJ2-3, with 8 bases identical to TRBD2. V lost 4 bases and J lost 2; bases outside the gene matches: 20. Germline CDR1 and CDR2: SNHLY and FYNNEI. The CDR3 is 20 amino acids. The CDR3 loop reads CASSVGRLLAGHSNTDTQYF. CDR3 nucleotides: TGTGCCAGCAGTGTTGGTCGCCTTTTAGCGGGGCACTCGAACACAGATACGCAGTATTTT.

This clone was detected many times. The genes are TRBV7-3 and TRBJ2-2; D perhaps matches TRBD2 (6 bases). V lost 5 bases and J 9 bases, leaving 16 bases between the germline ends. Germline loops: CDR1 SGHTA, CDR2 FQGTGA. This CDR3 spans 14 amino acids. The CDR3: CASSPAGRPRELFF. The CDR3 nucleotides are TGTGCCAGCAGCCCTGCGGGACGGCCGCGGGAGCTGTTTTTT.

This clone is labeled as medium-sized. The CDR3 here is CASSLGSDGGRDYEQYF. The CDR3 DNA follows: TGTGCCAGCAGCTTAGGGTCAGATGGGGGGAGGGACTACGAGCAGTACTTC. The chain links TRBV11-2 to TRBJ2-7; the match to TRBD2 covers 7 bases. After removal of 1 base from V and 3 bases from J, the junction contained 12 bases not matched to a gene. CDR3 size: 17 residues. The V gene's germline CDR1 is SGHAT and CDR2 FQNNGV.

This clone showed up many times. J is TRBJ2-3 and V is TRBV11-3, with 7 positions matching TRBD2. Trimming removed 5 bases from V and 3 bases from J; junction bases left unmatched: 8. The germline gives CDR1 SGHNT, CDR2 YENEEA. CDR3 length equals 15 residues. In DNA form, the CDR3 reads TGTGCCAGCAGCCCGGGGGACTACCCAACAGATACGCAGTATTTT. Protein: CASSPGDYPTDTQYF. Drawing the rest from reference TRBV11-3 and TRBJ2-3, the complete variable domain is EAGVVQSPRYKIIEKKQPVAFWCNPISGHNTLYWYLQNLGQGPELLIRYENEEAVDDSQLPKDRFSAERLKGVDSTLKIQPAELGDSAVYLCASSPGDYPTDTQYFGPGTRLTVL.

The chain couples TRBV20-1 to TRBJ2-3, with D possibly being TRBD1 or TRBD2 (5 bases each). V lost 6 bases and J 3 bases, leaving 16 bases between the germline ends. The CDR3 loop spans 14 amino acids. CDR1 is DFQATT, CDR2 SNEGSKA, per germline (reference sequence). CDR3 DNA: TGCAGTGCGGGGCGGACTGGGGAGACAGATACGCAGTATTTT. This codes for CSAGRTGETDTQYF.

There are many counts of this clone. The chain combines TRBV2 with TRBJ2-2; D remains unclear. CDR3 length equals 15 residues. Looked up from germline, CDR1 is SNHLY and CDR2 is FYNNEI. V was pared by 7 bases and J by 0 bases, with 12 bases between. Written as DNA, the CDR3 is TGTGCCAGCAACCCCGCAGGAGCGAACACCGGGGAGCTGTTTTTT. It specifies CASNPAGANTGELFF.

There are many counts of this clone. Written as DNA, the CDR3 is TGTGCCAGCAGCGAACGGGACTACCGAAACAATGAGCAGTTCTTC. Protein: CASSERDYRNNEQFF. The chain couples TRBV7-8 to TRBJ2-1; TRBD2 agrees at 7 bases. The germline CDR1 and CDR2 sequences are SGHVS and FQNEAQ. This CDR3 spans 15 amino acids. With 5 bases clipped from V and 5 bases from J, the junction kept 9 bases outside the gene matches.